This TCR beta chain came from a study of blood T cell repertoires in COVID-19. Study-level information: Specimens from acute and convalescent COVID-19 originated in the United States, Italy and Spain. T cells, B-cell-depleted T cells, or PBMCs supplied cDNA or gDNA.

Source study methods: Nucleated cell counts were estimated from reference gene primer amplification. The method was immunoSEQ multiplex PCR; TCRdb's version includes in-frame clones alone and lacks a portion of them. D and trimming were read from the DNA, whereas the V and J calls and clone size are those reported in that table. The profile shows about 670,000 clones, over 80% of them singletons. In germline, CDR1 is SGHTA, CDR2 FQGNSA. The junction had 3 bases not matched to a gene; V was cut back by 5 bases and J by 3 bases. The CDR3 spans 13 residues. This clonotype was obtained from a woman in her late teens or twenties with acute or convalescent COVID-19. The chain uses TRBV7-2 and TRBJ1-2, with TRBD1 identical over 7 bases. The material sequenced was peripheral blood. CDR3 amino acids: CASSRDRDYGYTF. CDR3 coding DNA: TGTGCCAGCAGCCGGGACAGAGACTATGGCTACACCTTC.